What follows are 12 T cell receptor beta chains derived from one specimen sequenced in a study of blood T cells in healthy people across ages. Primers used in a second PCR of roughly 7 to 12 cycles were a sample-barcoded 5' primer and a J-beta primer mix. TCRdb reprocessed the 5' RACE reads with MiXCR, giving one entry per CDR3 protein. The sample contains 1,500,000 or so distinct CDR3 sequences, less than 45% of which appear only once. Material for sequencing was blood. These receptors were obtained from a young woman in good health.

The V call is TRBV7-9, the J call TRBJ2-1; tentative D call: TRBD1 (6 bases). The germline V gene has CDR1 SEHNR and CDR2 FQNEAQ (reference sequence). Trimming removed 3 bases from V and 3 bases from J, with 12 bases in between. CDR3 length: 15 amino acids. CDR3 amino acids: CASSLGAPLYNEQFF. The CDR3, as DNA: TGTGCCAGCAGCTTGGGGGCCCCACTCTACAATGAGCAGTTCTTC.

This clonotype was counted between two and nine times. The gene calls are TRBV9 and TRBJ2-7; TRBD1 matches at 7 bases. The CDR3 extends over 13 amino acids. Germline V lookup: CDR1 SGDLS, CDR2 YYNGEE. V lost 8 bases, J lost 2 bases, and 7 bases stayed unmatched. CDR3 region: CARAGQEPYEQYF. The CDR3 nucleotides read TGTGCCAGAGCCGGACAGGAACCCTACGAGCAGTACTTC.

This clonotype was seen ten or more times. The rearrangement links TRBV3-1 to TRBJ2-6; D is unresolved. Germline V lookup: CDR1 LGHDT, CDR2 YNNKEL (reference sequence). V gave up 7 bases and J gave up 0 bases, with 4 bases separating them. The CDR3 covers 13 residues. CDR3 region: CASTSSGANVLTF. In DNA, the CDR3 is TGTGCCAGCACAAGCTCTGGGGCCAACGTCCTGACTTTC.

This clonotype was observed a handful of times. The rearrangement uses TRBV11-2 and TRBJ1-4, with D unclear. This CDR3 has 14 amino acids. V was shortened by 5 bases and J by 5 bases, with 12 bases between the two germline ends. The germline gives CDR1 SGHAT, CDR2 FQNNGV. The CDR3 here is CASSQFPGNEKLFF. The CDR3 nucleotides are TGTGCCAGCAGCCAGTTTCCGGGAAATGAAAAACTGTTTTTT.

This clonotype was counted only a few times. This chain connects TRBV4-1 to TRBJ2-5, with D perhaps TRBD2 (5 bases). Germline V gene lookup returns CDR1 MGHRA and CDR2 YSYEKL. This CDR3 has 15 residues. V lost 1 base to trimming and J lost 1 base, with 10 bases between them. The CDR3 reads CASSQGPTTQETQYF. CDR3 nucleotides: TGCGCCAGCAGCCAAGGACCGACTACCCAAGAGACCCAGTACTTC.

This clonotype was seen a few times. The V call is TRBV29-1, the J call TRBJ2-1; D perhaps matches TRBD2 (6 bases). Looked up from germline, CDR1 is SQVTM and CDR2 is ANQGSEA. Trimming stripped 4 bases from V and 5 bases from J, with 12 bases between. This CDR3 is built from 13 residues. The CDR3 spells CSVATSTNNEQFF. The CDR3 DNA is TGCAGCGTTGCTACTAGCACGAACAATGAGCAGTTCTTC.

The chain carries TRBV5-1 and TRBJ2-7; 7 bases line up with TRBD2. The ends lost 3 bases at V and 1 base at J; junction bases unmatched: 4. This CDR3 has 14 amino acids. Germline assignment: CDR1 SGHRS and CDR2 YFSETQ. The DNA of the CDR3 is TGCGCCAGCAGCTCAAGCGGGGTATCCTACGAGCAGTACTTC. Translation: CASSSSGVSYEQYF.

This clonotype appeared a few times. CDR3 region: CASSLGVGPMNTEAFF. CDR3 nucleotides: TGTGCCAGCAGCTTAGGGGTTGGCCCAATGAACACTGAAGCTTTCTTT. V usage is TRBV7-2 and J usage is TRBJ1-1; D not certain. The CDR3 is 16 amino acids. Germline V gene lookup returns CDR1 SGHTA and CDR2 FQGNSA. V was trimmed by 1 base and J by 0 bases, leaving 12 bases between them.

This clonotype showed up many times. This chain joins TRBV29-1 and TRBJ2-3, with 8 bases that match TRBD2. The CDR3 covers 14 residues. Per the germline V gene, CDR1 is SQVTM and CDR2 is ANQGSEA. V was pared by 6 bases and J by 3 bases, with 8 bases of the junction left unmatched. CDR3 sequence reads: CSVPRGGQTDTQYF. Written as DNA, the CDR3 is TGCAGCGTGCCCCGGGGGGGCCAGACAGATACGCAGTATTTT.

The chain recombines TRBV20-1 with TRBJ2-5; TRBD1 is a possible D gene (7 bases). The germline V gene has CDR1 DFQATT and CDR2 SNEGSKA (reference sequence). The CDR3 is 14 amino acids. The CDR3 DNA reads TGCAGCGCACCCTCTGCGGGACAGATGGAGACCCAGTACTTC. This sequence encodes CSAPSAGQMETQYF.

V gene TRBV20-1 combines with J gene TRBJ2-3; 8 bases match TRBD2. This CDR3 has 14 amino acids. J lost 3 bases, V lost 8 bases, and 10 bases had no gene match. Germline-derived CDR1 and CDR2 are DFQATT and SNEGSKA (reference sequence). CDR3 in DNA: TGCAGTACTCGACTAGCGTCGAATACAGATACGCAGTATTTT. Its protein product is CSTRLASNTDTQYF.

The chain joins TRBV25-1 to TRBJ2-2, with 11 bases aligning to TRBD2. Per the germline V gene, CDR1 is MGHDK and CDR2 is SYGVNS. The ends lost 10 bases at V and 3 bases at J; junction bases unmatched: 10. The CDR3 contains 16 residues. The CDR3 DNA reads TGTGCCATTTCTAGCGGGAGGCCGAGCTACACCGGGGAGCTGTTTTTT. Protein product: CAISSGRPSYTGELFF.